The 26 T cell receptor beta chains listed next were all sequenced from one sample in a study of graft-versus-host responses after intestinal transplantation. This table comes from immunoSEQ multiplex PCR, and its TCRdb copy is limited to in-frame clones, with some not included. This table holds fewer than 110,000 clones, more than 85% found once. Antigen specificity for these receptors is unknown. This specimen was unstimulated CD8+ T cells sorted from spleen or lymph node cells, taken before intestinal transplant. These receptors all come from a human donor who received an intestinal transplant.

This clone was detected a few times. V and J are TRBV4-1 and TRBJ1-3; D gene uncertain. Deletions cut 4 bases from V and 0 bases from J, with 13 bases between. The CDR3 spans 16 residues. CDR1 is MGHRA and CDR2 is YSYEKL in the germline V gene. CDR3 sequence reads: CASSPAPAASGNTIYF. In DNA form, the CDR3 reads TGCGCCAGCAGCCCAGCCCCGGCAGCCTCTGGAAACACCATATATTTT.

The V gene is TRBV11-2, the J gene TRBJ2-5; the match to TRBD2 covers 7 bases. Germline loops: CDR1 SGHAT, CDR2 FQNNGV. The ends lost 2 bases at V and 0 bases at J; junction bases unmatched: 6. The CDR3 is 16 amino acids. In DNA, the CDR3 is TGTGCCAGCAGCTTACTGGGTCGGGGGGACCAAGAGACCCAGTACTTC. Translating gives CASSLLGRGDQETQYF.

In the case of this clone: The junction departs from germline at one end; a sequencing error may be responsible. This sequence joins TRBV6-1 and TRBJ1-1; D not certain. This CDR3 has 9 residues. Looked up from germline, CDR1 is MNHNS and CDR2 is SASEGT. The CDR3 loop is CASNSEAFF. The CDR3 nucleotides read TGTGCCAGCAACAGTGAAGCTTTCTTT.

The genes are TRBV5-1 and TRBJ1-3; no clear D gene. The CDR3 contains 16 residues. V was clipped by 1 base and J by 4 bases, with 15 bases between them. Germline CDR1 SGHRS, CDR2 YFSETQ. For the CDR3, the DNA is TGCGCCAGCAGCTTGTCTGGGCCAGCTGCCGGAAACACCATATATTTT. Protein: CASSLSGPAAGNTIYF.

The chain links TRBV30 to TRBJ1-1; D is unclear. The CDR3 runs 16 residues. The V gene lost 5 bases and the J gene lost 0 bases, with 19 bases spanning the gap. Germline CDR1 GTSNPN, CDR2 SVGIG (reference sequence). The CDR3 reads CAWGREGSLMNTEAFF. The CDR3 coding sequence is TGTGCCTGGGGGCGGGAAGGCAGCCTCATGAACACTGAAGCTTTCTTT.

The chain joins TRBV7-6 to TRBJ2-5; TRBD1 might be the D (6 bases). The CDR3 contains 16 residues. Trimming removed 1 base from V and 2 bases from J, with 14 bases in between. Germline V CDR1 and CDR2: SGHVS, FNYEAQ. The CDR3 is CASSLDGQSFQETQYF. The DNA for the CDR3 is TGTGCCAGCAGCTTAGACGGACAGTCGTTTCAAGAGACCCAGTACTTC.

The chain combines TRBV6-5 with TRBJ2-5; no clear D. Trimming took 7 bases from V and 7 from J, leaving 13 bases between them. Looked up from germline, CDR1 is MNHEY and CDR2 is SVGAGI. The CDR3 covers 12 residues. In nucleotides, the CDR3 is TGTGCCAGCATGGCGGTTGTAGGGACCCAGTACTTC. It codes for CASMAVVGTQYF.

The chain recombines TRBV18 with TRBJ2-1; 9 bases fit TRBD1. Germline V gene sequence: CDR1 KGHSH, CDR2 LQKENI. The CDR3 runs 16 residues. V trimming: 3 bases; J trimming: 7 bases; junction bases outside the gene matches: 10. CDR3 nucleotides: TGTGCCAGCTCACCCCAGATCCGGGACAGGGTGAATGAGCAGTTCTTC. Translated, it gives CASSPQIRDRVNEQFF.

The chain links TRBV10-2 to TRBJ2-7; the match to TRBD2 covers 8 bases. Germline V CDR1 and CDR2: WSHSY, SAAADI. This CDR3 has 15 amino acids. The junction had 9 bases not matched to a gene; V was cut back by 8 bases and J by 0 bases. The CDR3 reads CASVLGGTSSYEQYF. The DNA for the CDR3 is TGCGCCAGCGTTCTCGGGGGGACTAGCTCCTACGAGCAGTACTTC.

This clone was observed a single time. The V gene is TRBV13, the J gene TRBJ1-2; the match to TRBD1 covers 10 bases. Germline V lookup: CDR1 PRHDT, CDR2 FYEKMQ (reference sequence). Losses at the gene ends were 5 bases for V and 7 bases for J; bases not matched to a gene: 10. The CDR3 contains 15 residues. CDR3: CASSPGQGSYLGYTF. The DNA of the CDR3 is TGTGCCAGCAGCCCGGGACAGGGGAGCTATCTTGGCTACACCTTC.

The CDR3 here is CASSISVTYEQYF. The CDR3 coding sequence is TGTGCCAGTAGTATATCCGTCACCTACGAGCAGTACTTC. The rearrangement links TRBV19 to TRBJ2-7, with D unresolved. V gave up 2 bases and J gave up 2 bases, with 7 bases separating them. From germline, CDR1 is LNHDA and CDR2 SQIVND (reference sequence). CDR3 length equals 13 residues.

The rearrangement links TRBV15 to TRBJ1-4; D remains unclear. Germline-derived CDR1 and CDR2 are LNHNV and YYDKDF (reference sequence). This CDR3 contains 10 residues. V was trimmed by 8 bases and J by 4 bases, leaving 2 bases between them. CDR3 in amino acids: CATRNEKLFF. The CDR3 nucleotides are TGTGCCACCCGTAATGAAAAACTGTTTTTT.

The chain is built from TRBV18 and TRBJ1-3, with 7 bases fitting TRBD1. In germline, CDR1 is KGHSH, CDR2 LQKENI. The CDR3 extends over 16 amino acids. Trimming took 3 bases from V and 0 from J; bases not matched to a gene: 5. CDR3 protein: CASSPWDSHSGNTIYF. Written as DNA, the CDR3 is TGTGCCAGCTCACCTTGGGACAGTCACTCTGGAAACACCATATATTTT. The full variable domain, rest sourced from reference TRBV18 and TRBJ1-3, is NAGVMQNPRHLVRRRGQEARLRCSPMKGHSHVYWYRQLPEEGLKFMVYLQKENIIDESGMPKERFSAEFPKEGPSILRIQQVVRGDSAAYFCASSPWDSHSGNTIYFGEGSWLTVV.

The J gene is TRBJ1-4, the V gene TRBV7-9, with unresolved D. The V and J ends lost 11 bases and 0 bases respectively, with 13 bases between them. This CDR3 spans 14 amino acids. CDR1 and CDR2 (germline): SEHNR, FQNEAQ (reference sequence). The CDR3 sequence is CASGRTATNEKLFF. As DNA, the CDR3 is TGTGCCTCCGGCCGAACTGCAACTAATGAAAAACTGTTTTTT.

The J gene is TRBJ2-7, the V gene TRBV4-1; D call uncertain. This CDR3 spans 13 amino acids. Trimming removed 4 bases from V and 0 bases from J, with 7 bases in between. Germline V lookup: CDR1 MGHRA, CDR2 YSYEKL. The CDR3 is CASSPQSSYEQYF. CDR3 nucleotides: TGCGCCAGCAGCCCCCAAAGCTCCTACGAGCAGTACTTC.

This chain joins TRBV5-6 and TRBJ2-1, with D possibly being TRBD2 (6 bases). Germline values: CDR1 SGHDT, CDR2 YYEEEE. There are 17 residues in the CDR3. Trimming shortened V by 4 bases and J by 4 bases, and 21 bases separated the two germline ends. CDR3 bases: TGTGCCAGCAGCCTGTCTTGGGACTCCCCTGATTACAATGAGCAGTTCTTC. The encoded protein is CASSLSWDSPDYNEQFF.

CDR3 residues: CARREMNTEAFF. Here the CDR3 DNA reads TGTGCCAGACGAGAGATGAACACTGAAGCTTTCTTT. This chain joins TRBV2 and TRBJ1-1; D is uncertain. V dropped 9 bases and J dropped 0 bases, with 8 bases sitting between them. The CDR3 totals 12 residues. Germline values: CDR1 SNHLY, CDR2 FYNNEI. The entire variable domain, with the rest obtained from reference TRBV2 and TRBJ1-1, is as follows: EPEVTQTPSHQVTQMGQEVILRCVPISNHLYFYWYRQILGQKVEFLVSFYNNEISEKSEIFDDQFSVERPDGSNFTLKIRSTKLEDSAMYFCARREMNTEAFFGQGTRLTVV.

This rearrangement joins TRBV7-4 to TRBJ1-1, with D perhaps TRBD1 (6 bases). CDR1 and CDR2 from the germline V gene are SGHVT and SQSDAQ. The V end was cut by 4 bases, the J end by 7 bases, with 16 bases between. The CDR3 loop spans 14 amino acids. The CDR3 region has the DNA TGTGCCAGCAGCTCAGGGGTGGTTCCCCGTGAAGCTTTCTTT. It specifies CASSSGVVPREAFF.

The chain joins TRBV6-1 to TRBJ2-7; D is tentatively TRBD1 or TRBD2 (6 bases each). V was shortened by 0 bases and J by 3 bases, with 15 bases between the two germline ends. Per the germline V gene, CDR1 is MNHNS and CDR2 is SASEGT. This CDR3 region has 16 residues. The CDR3 here is CASSEARDNPVYEQYF. CDR3 bases: TGTGCCAGCAGTGAAGCGCGGGACAACCCGGTCTACGAGCAGTACTTC.

The rearrangement uses TRBV19 and TRBJ2-5; TRBD1 is a possible D gene (5 bases). V lost 5 bases, J lost 5 bases, and 18 bases lay in between. CDR1 is LNHDA and CDR2 is SQIVND in the germline V gene (reference sequence). The CDR3 is 15 residues long. As DNA, the CDR3 is TGTGCCAGTAGTCCCACGATCAGGGTCTGGGAGACCCAGTACTTC. This sequence encodes CASSPTIRVWETQYF.

This rearrangement joins TRBV29-1 to TRBJ1-2, with D possibly matching TRBD1 (6 bases). The CDR3 extends over 13 amino acids. V was cut by 6 bases and J by 6 bases, with 17 bases left in between. Germline V CDR1 and CDR2: SQVTM, ANQGSEA. In DNA, the CDR3 is TGCAGCGTCCCGGACGGGGGCCGGGATGGCTACACCTTC. This sequence encodes CSVPDGGRDGYTF.

J is TRBJ1-5 and V is TRBV7-9; D is ambiguous. The CDR3 is made up of 12 amino acids. Germline V gives CDR1 SEHNR, CDR2 FQNEAQ (reference sequence). The V gene lost 1 base and the J gene lost 8 bases, with 6 bases spanning the gap. CDR3 amino acids: CASSLGFKPQHF. The CDR3 coding sequence is TGTGCCAGCAGCTTAGGGTTTAAGCCCCAGCATTTT.

The rearrangement uses TRBV4-1 and TRBJ2-1; 10 nucleotides align to TRBD2. V shed 1 base and J 4 bases; nucleotides not matched to a gene: 4. This CDR3 has 16 amino acids. Germline CDR1 is MGHRA and CDR2 is YSYEKL. The CDR3 is CASSQGAGGLYNEQFF. Here the CDR3 DNA reads TGCGCCAGCAGCCAAGGAGCGGGGGGGCTTTACAATGAGCAGTTCTTC.

The chain is built from TRBV5-6 and TRBJ2-2; D gene unclear. CDR1 is SGHDT and CDR2 is YYEEEE in the germline V gene. The CDR3 extends over 16 amino acids. V lost 0 bases and J 3 bases, leaving 12 bases between the germline ends. CDR3 DNA: TGTGCCAGCAGCTTGGGGTTGATAGGTCACACCGGGGAGCTGTTTTTT. Protein: CASSLGLIGHTGELFF.

The chain joins TRBV18 to TRBJ2-3; TRBD2 matches 8 bases. The germline V gene has CDR1 KGHSH and CDR2 LQKENI. This CDR3 comprises 15 residues. With 6 bases clipped from V and 0 bases from J, the junction kept 5 bases outside the gene matches. Here the CDR3 reads CASSGSGASTDTQYF. The CDR3 DNA sequence: TGTGCCAGCTCGGGTAGCGGGGCTAGCACAGATACGCAGTATTTT.

This clone was counted a single time. J is TRBJ2-7 and V is TRBV5-4; D unresolved. This CDR3 has 15 amino acids. Germline V gene lookup returns CDR1 SGHNT and CDR2 YYREEE (reference sequence). The germline V and J ends were trimmed by 4 bases and 0 bases, with 14 bases remaining between them. The CDR3 nucleotides are TGTGCCAGCAGCACGATGGTGGGTGACTCCTACGAGCAGTACTTC. It codes for CASSTMVGDSYEQYF.